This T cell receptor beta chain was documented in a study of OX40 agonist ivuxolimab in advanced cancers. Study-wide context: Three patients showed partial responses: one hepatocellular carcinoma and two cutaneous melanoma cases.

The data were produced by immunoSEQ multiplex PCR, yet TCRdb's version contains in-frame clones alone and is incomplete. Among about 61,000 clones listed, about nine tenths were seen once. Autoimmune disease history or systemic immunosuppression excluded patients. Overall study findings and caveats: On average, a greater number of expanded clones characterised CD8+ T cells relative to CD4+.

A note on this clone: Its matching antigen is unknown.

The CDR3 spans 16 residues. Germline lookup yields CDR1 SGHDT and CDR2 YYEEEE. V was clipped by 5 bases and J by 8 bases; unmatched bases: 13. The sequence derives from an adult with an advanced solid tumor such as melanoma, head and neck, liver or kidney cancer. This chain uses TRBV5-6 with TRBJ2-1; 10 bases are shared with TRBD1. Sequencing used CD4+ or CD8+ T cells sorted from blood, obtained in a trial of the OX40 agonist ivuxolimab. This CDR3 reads CASRYKPDRGLYEQFF. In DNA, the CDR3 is TGTGCCAGCAGATACAAGCCGGACAGGGGGTTGTATGAGCAGTTCTTC.